The present T cell receptor beta chain was sequenced within a study of cytomegalovirus exposure and HLA in healthy donors. The overall study: Samples from HLA-typed donors yielded about 85 million unique TCRs in an early data release.

Study-level results: Diagnosis of cytomegalovirus status made by the classifier reportedly showed high specificity and sensitivity.

60 Vbeta and 13 Jbeta primers were used in PCR. Clones were sequenced by immunoSEQ multiplex PCR, and TCRdb holds only the in-frame ones, with some missing. This repertoire shows under 200,000 clones, around 75% found once; its top ten account for 1.5% to 2%. A few counts support this clone. Its antigen is not identified. This TCR was recovered from a woman aged 25 to 39 in good health and CMV-seronegative. The sample consisted of PBMCs.

The CDR3 DNA reads as TGTGCCAGCAGTTATGGGGAGACTAGTGGATATGGCTACACCTTC. Translation: CASSYGETSGYGYTF. The gene calls are TRBV6-6 and TRBJ1-2; D gene ambiguous. The CDR3 is 15 residues long. The germline V and J ends were trimmed by 3 bases and 5 bases, with 16 bases remaining between them. The germline V gene encodes CDR1 MNHNY and CDR2 SVGAGI (reference sequence).